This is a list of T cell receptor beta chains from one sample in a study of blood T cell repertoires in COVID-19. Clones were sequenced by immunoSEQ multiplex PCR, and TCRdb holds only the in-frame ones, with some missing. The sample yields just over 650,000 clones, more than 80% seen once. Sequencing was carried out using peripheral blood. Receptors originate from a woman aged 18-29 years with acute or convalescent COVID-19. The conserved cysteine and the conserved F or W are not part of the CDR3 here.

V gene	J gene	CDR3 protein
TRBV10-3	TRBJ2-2	AISESTGTNTGELF
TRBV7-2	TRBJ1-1	ASSLGANTEAF
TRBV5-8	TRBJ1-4	ASSFVATNEKLF
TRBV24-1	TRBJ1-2	ATSDGDRLGYGYT
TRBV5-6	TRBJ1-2	ASSFGHTKYGYT
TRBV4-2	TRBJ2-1	ASSQRTSLGEQF
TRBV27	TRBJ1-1	ASSGGWARNTEAF
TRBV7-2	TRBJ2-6	ASSSTLPLGQIMTNVLT
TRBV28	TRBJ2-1	ASSRTGAGNEQF
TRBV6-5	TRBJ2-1	ASSPGTSGVNEQF
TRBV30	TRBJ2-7	AWSGRGWYEQY
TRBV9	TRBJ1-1	ASSATGGGNTEAF
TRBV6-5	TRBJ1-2	ASSIDRNYGYT
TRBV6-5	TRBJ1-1	ASSYKPLGTEAF
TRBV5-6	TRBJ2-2	ASSLGDTGELF
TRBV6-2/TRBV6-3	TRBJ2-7	ASSYSNSRQSYEQY
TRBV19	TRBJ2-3	ASSITPPRGMDTQY
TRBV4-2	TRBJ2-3	ASSPITGGLTDTQY
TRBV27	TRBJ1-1	ASSPQGQNTEAF
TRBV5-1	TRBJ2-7	ASRTDTSSNYEQY
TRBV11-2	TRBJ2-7	ASSLLRGAGEQY
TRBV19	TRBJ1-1	ASSTGFGGWTEAF
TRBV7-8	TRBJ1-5	ASSVSGTGSMFGGQPQH
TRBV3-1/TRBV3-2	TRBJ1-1	ASSHGQGPEAF
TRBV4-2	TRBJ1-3	ASSQPTAYSGNTIY
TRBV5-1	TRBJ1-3	ASSSMGGSGNTIY
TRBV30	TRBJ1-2	AWSVGTDGYT
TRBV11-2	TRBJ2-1	ASRGLAGGSSYNEQF
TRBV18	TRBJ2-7	ASSEGAYEQY
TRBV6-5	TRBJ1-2	ASHPWDRNNYGYT
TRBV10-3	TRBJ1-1	AITSGGGMNTEAF
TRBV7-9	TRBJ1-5	ASSSPDRNQPQH
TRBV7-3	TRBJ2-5	ALMRDRGPETQY
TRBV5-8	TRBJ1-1	ASSSNRVGAF
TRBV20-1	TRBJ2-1	SASSGTENNEQF
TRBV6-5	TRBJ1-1	ASSYPPGAGNTEAF
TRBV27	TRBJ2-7	ASSFLALGQPFYEQY
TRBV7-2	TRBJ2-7	ASSNQERGGAYEQY
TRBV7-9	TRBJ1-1	ASSLGRGLTEAF
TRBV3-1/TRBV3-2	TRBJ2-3	ASSQRLVSTQY
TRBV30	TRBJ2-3	AWSNRQGADTQY
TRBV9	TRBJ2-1	ASSVLLAGEQF
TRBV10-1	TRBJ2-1	ASSRGAVGGYNEQF
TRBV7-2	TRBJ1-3	ASSLGPAGPILGNTIY
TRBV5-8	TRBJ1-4	ASSFRQAGVGNEKLF
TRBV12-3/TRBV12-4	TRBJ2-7	ASRTGRRAEQY
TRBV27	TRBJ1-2	ATGGAGGYT
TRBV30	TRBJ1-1	AWSMTGYTEAF
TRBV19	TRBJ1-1	ASSTSRMNTEAF
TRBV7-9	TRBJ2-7	ASSSGTGRNEQY
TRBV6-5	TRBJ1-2	ASRGRGSSGGYT
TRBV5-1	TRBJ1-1	ASRGPGPEAF
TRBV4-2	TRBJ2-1	ASSQGLAGGGEQF
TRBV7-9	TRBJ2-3	ASSAGDTQY
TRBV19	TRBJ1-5	ASSSTGSNQPQH
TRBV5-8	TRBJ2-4	ASSLWGGAVKNIQY